This entry lists 29 T cell receptor beta chains sequenced from one sample in a study of blood T cells in healthy people across ages. Sample-barcoded 5' priming and a J-beta primer mix drove a second PCR of roughly 7 to 11 cycles. Each CDR3 protein is one row after TCRdb ran MiXCR on the 5' RACE reads. The sample records approximately 2,000,000 distinct CDR3 sequences, roughly 43% being singletons. Sequencing input: blood. The receptor source for this set is a human donor in good health.

The rearrangement links TRBV4-1 to TRBJ2-5; either TRBD1 or TRBD2 may fit D (5 bases each). The germline V gene has CDR1 MGHRA and CDR2 YSYEKL. The CDR3 extends over 14 amino acids. Trimming took 1 base from V and 7 from J, leaving 13 bases between them. CDR3 protein: CASSQVGGPGTQYF. DNA of the CDR3: TGCGCCAGCAGCCAAGTTGGGGGTCCAGGGACCCAGTACTTC.

For this clonotype: An end of the junction does not agree with germline; a read error may underlie this. J is TRBJ2-3 and V is TRBV12-3 or TRBV12-4; D not certain. The CDR3 sequence is 12 residues long. CDR3 sequence: CASSLLADAQYF. CDR3 in DNA: TGTGCCAGCAGTTTGCTGGCAGATGCGCAGTATTTT.

The rearrangement joins TRBV7-6 to TRBJ2-7; D is unclear. CDR3 length: 16 residues. The germline V gene has CDR1 SGHVS and CDR2 FNYEAQ. Trimming pared 1 base from V and 5 bases from J, leaving 18 bases between. The CDR3 loop reads CASSLVASETHNEQYF. The DNA of the CDR3 is TGTGCCAGCAGCTTAGTAGCTTCCGAGACACACAACGAGCAGTACTTC.

V is TRBV7-3 and J is TRBJ2-7, with a tentative D call TRBD1 (6 bases). The CDR3 length is 15 residues. V was clipped by 5 bases and J by 0 bases, with 14 bases between them. Germline CDR1 reads SGHTA; CDR2 reads FQGTGA. CDR3 coding DNA: TGTGCCAGCAGCCTACAGGGACAACCCTCCTACGAGCAGTACTTC. It specifies CASSLQGQPSYEQYF.

In its sample, this clonotype was seen a few times. The gene calls are TRBV4-2 and TRBJ2-1; 8 bases match TRBD1. Per the germline V gene, CDR1 is LGHNA and CDR2 is YNFKEQ. The CDR3 is made up of 15 amino acids. V lost 4 bases and J lost 9; bases outside the gene matches: 11. Here the CDR3 DNA reads TGTGCCAGCAGCCGCGGGGTGACAGGGGAAAGTGAGCAGTTCTTC. Encoded protein: CASSRGVTGESEQFF.

The chain links TRBV12-3 or TRBV12-4 to TRBJ1-5, with TRBD1 matching over 7 bases. The CDR3 extends over 14 amino acids. V shed 5 bases and J 7 bases; nucleotides not matched to a gene: 8. CDR3 sequence: CASSTTGDHQPQHF. The DNA of the CDR3 is TGTGCCAGCAGTACTACAGGGGATCACCAGCCCCAGCATTTT.

This clonotype was observed at least ten times. The chain links TRBV3-1 to TRBJ2-1; TRBD2 matches 7 bases. The CDR3 runs 15 residues. Germline V lookup: CDR1 LGHDT, CDR2 YNNKEL (reference sequence). V dropped 3 bases and J dropped 0; count of bases not matched to a gene: 2. CDR3 amino acids: CASSQGGSSYNEQFF. The CDR3 DNA reads TGTGCCAGCAGCCAGGGGGGGAGCTCCTACAATGAGCAGTTCTTC.

This rearrangement joins TRBV20-1 to TRBJ2-3; TRBD2 is a possible D gene (5 bases). The germline V gene has CDR1 DFQATT and CDR2 SNEGSKA (reference sequence). Deletions cut 0 bases from V and 2 bases from J, with 18 bases between. The length of the CDR3 is 17 residues. Here the CDR3 DNA reads TGCAGTGCTAGAGATAAACGAGGGCTGTGGCCCACAGATACGCAGTATTTT. This encodes CSARDKRGLWPTDTQYF.

This clonotype came up once. The chain uses TRBV5-1 and TRBJ2-3, with 9 bases fitting TRBD1. V shed 0 bases, J shed 3 bases, and the junction held 5 bases outside the gene matches. This CDR3 region has 16 residues. Germline loops: CDR1 SGHRS, CDR2 YFSETQ. The CDR3 is CASSLETGQGTDTQYF. The CDR3 DNA is TGCGCCAGCAGCTTGGAAACGGGACAGGGAACAGATACGCAGTATTTT.

The genes are TRBV6-2 or TRBV6-3 and TRBJ2-5; a weak D match, TRBD1 (6 bases). TRBJ2-7 explains the end of the DNA better; the J call may be wrong. This CDR3 is 14 amino acids long. Germline CDR1 is MNHEY and CDR2 is SVGEGT. For the CDR3, the DNA is TGTGCCAGCAGTTGGCAGGGGATCTCCTACGAGCAGTACTTC. Protein product: CASSWQGISYEQYF.

The chain combines TRBV7-2 with TRBJ2-3, with 7 bases identical to TRBD1. Germline CDR1 SGHTA, CDR2 FQGNSA. The CDR3 runs 13 residues. The ends lost 8 bases at V and 9 bases at J; junction bases unmatched: 11. CDR3 sequence: CASLNVAGGTQYF. For the CDR3, the DNA is TGTGCCAGCTTAAATGTCGCAGGGGGAACGCAGTATTTT. Full variable domain (missing parts from reference TRBV7-2 and TRBJ2-3): GAGVSQSPSNKVTEKGKDVELRCDPISGHTALYWYRQSLGQGLEFLIYFQGNSAPDKSGLPSDRFSAERTGGSVSTLTIQRTQQEDSAVYLCASLNVAGGTQYFGPGTRLTVL.

In this sample, this clonotype turned up a few times. The CDR3 region is CASSLNGVSTDTQYF. The CDR3 nucleotides read TGTGCCAGCAGCTTAAACGGGGTTAGCACAGATACGCAGTATTTT. The chain is built from TRBV7-3 and TRBJ2-3; possible D gene TRBD2, 5 bases. The germline CDR1 and CDR2 sequences are SGHTA and FQGTGA. CDR3 length: 15 amino acids. The germline V and J ends were trimmed by 1 base and 0 bases, with 8 bases remaining between them.

The V and J genes are TRBV6-5 and TRBJ2-1; D unclear. The CDR3 sequence is 13 residues long. From germline, CDR1 is MNHEY and CDR2 SVGAGI. Deletions cut 3 bases from V and 4 bases from J, with 7 bases between. The CDR3 bases are TGTGCCAGCAGTTATGACCAGTACAATGAGCAGTTCTTC. This codes for CASSYDQYNEQFF.

Here the CDR3 reads CASSRTPNYYEQYF. CDR3 coding DNA: TGTGCCAGCAGCCGTACCCCAAATTACTACGAGCAGTACTTC. The chain has TRBV28 and TRBJ2-4; D not resolved. Gene TRBJ2-7 matches the end of the DNA better, so the J call may be wrong. Germline CDR1 is MDHEN and CDR2 is SYDVKM. The CDR3 runs to 14 residues.

This chain joins TRBV4-3 and TRBJ2-7, with TRBD1 matching over 10 bases. Germline CDR1 and CDR2: LGHNA and YSLEER. J lost 5 bases, V lost 1 base, and 5 bases had no gene match. The length of the CDR3 is 15 residues. The CDR3 reads CASSQVLGTGDEQYF. CDR3 nucleotide sequence: TGCGCCAGCAGCCAAGTCTTGGGGACAGGGGACGAGCAGTACTTC.

In the case of this clonotype: Being one base from a much bigger clone, this may be a read error. The chain has TRBV29-1 and TRBJ2-1, with TRBD1 matching over 9 bases. Per the germline V gene, CDR1 is SQVTM and CDR2 is ANQGSEA. The CDR3 is made up of 14 amino acids. V was clipped by 6 bases and J by 13 bases; unmatched bases: 16. The CDR3 nucleotides read TGCAGCGTGGAGGACAGGGGAGGACAAGAGACCCAGTTCTTC. This encodes CSVEDRGGQETQFF.

J is TRBJ2-3 and V is TRBV7-9; 8 bases are shared with TRBD2. V trimming: 4 bases; J trimming: 2 bases; junction bases outside the gene matches: 5. The CDR3 sequence is 15 residues long. Germline-derived CDR1 and CDR2 are SEHNR and FQNEAQ (reference sequence). CDR3 DNA: TGTGCCAGCAGCTATAGCGGGGAGGACACAGATACGCAGTATTTT. This translates into CASSYSGEDTDTQYF.

This chain links TRBV27 with TRBJ2-1; TRBD2 is a possible D gene (7 bases). V lost 5 bases to trimming and J lost 9 bases, with 20 bases between them. Germline assignment: CDR1 MNHEY and CDR2 SMNVEV (reference sequence). The CDR3 runs 15 residues. CDR3 nucleotide sequence: TGTGCCAGCAGTCTCTGGAGGGGGGGCCTTGGTGAGCAGTTCTTC. This translates into CASSLWRGGLGEQFF.

CDR3 nucleotides: TGCGCCAGCAGCCAAGTGGACCTAGCGGGTCCGTTCAATGAGCAGTTCTTC. Encoded protein: CASSQVDLAGPFNEQFF. This chain links TRBV4-1 with TRBJ2-1; 8 bases are a match to TRBD2. The CDR3 sequence is 17 residues long. Germline values: CDR1 MGHRA, CDR2 YSYEKL. V lost 1 base, J lost 6 bases, and 11 bases stayed unmatched.

This clonotype was picked up a small number of times. The J gene is TRBJ1-1, the V gene TRBV29-1; D not certain. Germline lookup yields CDR1 SQVTM and CDR2 ANQGSEA. V was clipped by 3 bases and J by 0 bases, with 17 bases between them. The CDR3 is 16 amino acids. The CDR3 sequence is CSVDSGQSILNTEAFF. As DNA, the CDR3 is TGCAGCGTTGATTCAGGCCAATCTATATTGAACACTGAAGCTTTCTTT.

The gene calls are TRBV15 and TRBJ2-4; TRBD2 might be the D (5 bases). V was cut by 4 bases and J by 6 bases, with 19 bases left in between. This CDR3 has 16 amino acids. Germline V gene lookup returns CDR1 LNHNV and CDR2 YYDKDF (reference sequence). CDR3 sequence: CATSITLTSRGNIQYF. The CDR3 DNA reads TGTGCCACCAGCATCACCCTGACGTCCCGGGGAAACATTCAGTACTTC.

This clonotype has just a few counts. The chain recombines TRBV27 with TRBJ1-4; no reliable D call. Looked up from germline, CDR1 is MNHEY and CDR2 is SMNVEV (reference sequence). This CDR3 has 18 amino acids. V lost 4 bases and J lost 6, with 24 bases in between. This chain's CDR3 is CASSSAHFKTNTHEKLFF. The DNA of the CDR3 is TGTGCCAGCAGTTCGGCCCATTTCAAAACTAATACGCATGAAAAACTGTTTTTT.

V usage is TRBV6-2 or TRBV6-3 and J usage is TRBJ2-4; D remains ambiguous. The CDR3 runs to 17 residues. CDR1 and CDR2 from the germline V gene are MNHEY and SVGEGT. The V gene lost 0 bases and the J gene lost 5 bases, with 17 bases spanning the gap. The CDR3 DNA follows: TGTGCCAGCAGTTACTCGAAAAAATATAGTCTTCAAAACATTCAGTACTTC. Amino acids: CASSYSKKYSLQNIQYF.

The sample holds a few counts of this clonotype. The chain carries TRBV7-8 and TRBJ1-2; perhaps TRBD1 as D (5 bases). Germline CDR1 is SGHVS and CDR2 is FQNEAQ. V lost 4 bases to trimming and J lost 4 bases, with 22 bases between them. The CDR3 consists of 17 residues. CDR3 DNA: TGTGCCAGCAGCTCCAATGGGGGACGGGCCGATAGCTATGGCTACACCTTC. Translation gives CASSSNGGRADSYGYTF.

The sample holds a few counts of this clonotype. The chain couples TRBV7-9 to TRBJ2-5, with no clear D. The V end lost 3 bases, the J end lost 5 bases, and 10 bases lay between the germline ends. The germline CDR1 and CDR2 sequences are SEHNR and FQNEAQ (reference sequence). There are 13 residues in the CDR3. The CDR3 DNA reads as TGTGCCAGCAGCTTTCCAATCGGGGAGACCCAGTACTTC. This encodes CASSFPIGETQYF.

Concerning this clonotype itself: An end of the junction does not agree with germline; a read error may underlie this. The J gene is TRBJ2-6, the V gene TRBV28, with 12 bases lining up with TRBD1. The CDR3 totals 16 residues. The germline V gene has CDR1 MDHEN and CDR2 SYDVKM. The CDR3 region is CASSIGTGGAANVRTF. In DNA, the CDR3 is TGTGCCAGCAGTATCGGGACAGGGGGCGCCGCCAACGTCCGGACTTTC. Based on the CDR3 plus reference TRBV28 and TRBJ2-6, the full variable domain is DVKVTQSSRYLVKRTGEKVFLECVQDMDHENMFWYRQDPGLGLRLIYFSYDVKMKEKGDIPEGYSVSREKKERFSLILESASTNQTSMYLCASSIGTGGAANVRTFGAGSRLTVL.

V and J are TRBV20-1 and TRBJ2-4; TRBD1 is a possible D gene (5 bases). The CDR3 is 14 amino acids. Trimming removed 1 base at V and 0 bases at J, with 7 bases between. CDR1 is DFQATT, CDR2 SNEGSKA, per germline (reference sequence). CDR3 nucleotides: TGCAGTGCTAGAGGGGGCTTAGCCAAAAACATTCAGTACTTC. It codes for CSARGGLAKNIQYF.

The V call is TRBV7-8, the J call TRBJ2-4; 7 positions agree with TRBD2. Germline trimming cut 3 bases from V and 1 base from J; bases unmatched to any gene: 3. The germline V gene has CDR1 SGHVS and CDR2 FQNEAQ. This CDR3 is 15 amino acids long. The CDR3 sequence is CASSFSGMAKNIQYF. The DNA of the CDR3 is TGTGCCAGCAGCTTCAGCGGGATGGCCAAAAACATTCAGTACTTC.

The J gene is TRBJ2-1, the V gene TRBV5-1; 12 nucleotides agree with TRBD2. The J segment lost 4 bases and the V segment lost 0 bases, leaving 5 bases of the junction unmatched. CDR3 length: 17 amino acids. In germline, CDR1 is SGHRS, CDR2 YFSETQ. The CDR3 DNA reads as TGCGCCAGCAGCTTGGCTGAGCTAGCGGGGGGGTACAATGAGCAGTTCTTC. Protein product: CASSLAELAGGYNEQFF.